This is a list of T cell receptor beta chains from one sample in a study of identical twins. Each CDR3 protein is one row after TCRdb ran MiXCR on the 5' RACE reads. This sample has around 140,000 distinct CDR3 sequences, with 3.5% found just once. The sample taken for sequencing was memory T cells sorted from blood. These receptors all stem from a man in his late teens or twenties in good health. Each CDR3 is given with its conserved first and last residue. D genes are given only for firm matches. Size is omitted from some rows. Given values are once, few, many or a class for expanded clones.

CDR3aa: CASKSGSTDTQYF; CDR3nt: TGTGCCAGCAAAAGCGGGAGCACAGATACGCAGTATTTT; j_gene: TRBJ2-3; v_gene: TRBV7-2; abundance: many; d_gene: -
CDR3aa: CASSPWRTSGSQDTQYF; CDR3nt: TGCGCCAGCAGCCCCTGGAGGACTAGCGGGAGTCAGGATACGCAGTATTTT; j_gene: TRBJ2-3; v_gene: TRBV23-1; abundance: -; d_gene: TRBD2
CDR3aa: CASSMGLAGTDTQYF; CDR3nt: TGTGCCAGCAGCATGGGACTAGCGGGCACAGATACGCAGTATTTT; j_gene: TRBJ2-3; v_gene: TRBV7-7; abundance: few; d_gene: TRBD2
CDR3aa: CASSLLWTSKNTGELFF; CDR3nt: TGCGCCAGCAGCCTTCTATGGACTAGCAAGAACACCGGGGAGCTGTTTTTT; j_gene: TRBJ2-2; v_gene: TRBV4-1; abundance: many; d_gene: TRBD2
CDR3aa: CASSSQLGLAGGVQFF; CDR3nt: TGTGCCAGCAGCTCCCAACTGGGACTAGCGGGAGGTGTCCAGTTCTTC; j_gene: TRBJ2-1; v_gene: TRBV7-2; abundance: few; d_gene: TRBD2
CDR3aa: CASSTTPGQGINEQFF; CDR3nt: TGTGCCAGCAGCACCACACCGGGACAGGGGATCAATGAGCAGTTCTTC; j_gene: TRBJ2-1; v_gene: TRBV7-8; abundance: many; d_gene: TRBD1
CDR3aa: CASSLARFTGELFF; CDR3nt: TGTGCCAGCAGCTTAGCGCGGTTTACCGGGGAGCTGTTTTTT; j_gene: TRBJ2-2; v_gene: TRBV7-2; abundance: many; d_gene: -
CDR3aa: CASSGGHRLAGPEETQYF; CDR3nt: TGCGCCAGCAGCGGAGGGCATCGACTAGCGGGACCCGAGGAGACCCAGTACTTC; j_gene: TRBJ2-5; v_gene: TRBV5-1; abundance: few; d_gene: TRBD2
CDR3aa: CSAGSSPQYF; CDR3nt: TGCAGCGCCGGCTCCAGCCCCCAGTACTTC; j_gene: TRBJ2-5; v_gene: TRBV29-1; abundance: many; d_gene: -
CDR3aa: CASSLVLAGGHFYNEQFF; CDR3nt: TGCGCCAGCAGCTTGGTATTAGCGGGAGGCCACTTCTACAATGAGCAGTTCTTC; j_gene: TRBJ2-1; v_gene: TRBV5-1; abundance: many; d_gene: TRBD2
CDR3aa: CASSSGTSGNNEQFF; CDR3nt: TGTGCCAGCAGCTCTGGGACTAGCGGGAACAATGAGCAGTTCTTC; j_gene: TRBJ2-1; v_gene: TRBV11-2; abundance: -; d_gene: TRBD2
CDR3aa: CSARGDITPDTQYF; CDR3nt: TGCAGTGCAAGAGGTGATATAACCCCTGATACGCAGTATTTT; j_gene: TRBJ2-3; v_gene: TRBV20-1; abundance: many; d_gene: -
CDR3aa: CASSLGFTDTQYF; CDR3nt: TGTGCCAGCAGCTTAGGGTTCACAGATACGCAGTATTTT; j_gene: TRBJ2-3; v_gene: TRBV7-8; abundance: many; d_gene: -
CDR3aa: CASGIQGKTYNEQFF; CDR3nt: TGTGCCAGCGGGATACAGGGGAAAACCTACAATGAGCAGTTCTTC; j_gene: TRBJ2-1; v_gene: TRBV3-1; abundance: many; d_gene: TRBD1
CDR3aa: CASSPGTGRQYF; CDR3nt: TGTGCCAGCAGTCCTGGGACAGGGAGGCAGTACTTC; j_gene: TRBJ2-7; v_gene: TRBV6-2/TRBV6-3; abundance: many; d_gene: TRBD1
CDR3aa: CASSYTRTAQETQYF; CDR3nt: TGTGCCAGCAGTTACACCCGGACAGCTCAAGAGACCCAGTACTTC; j_gene: TRBJ2-5; v_gene: TRBV6-5; abundance: many; d_gene: -
CDR3aa: CASNKGNSYNEQFF; CDR3nt: TGTGCCAGTAATAAGGGAAATTCCTACAATGAGCAGTTCTTC; j_gene: TRBJ2-1; v_gene: TRBV27; abundance: many; d_gene: -
CDR3aa: CASSRAGGPDEQYF; CDR3nt: TGTGCCAGCAGCAGGGCGGGAGGGCCGGACGAGCAGTACTTC; j_gene: TRBJ2-7; v_gene: TRBV7-2; abundance: many; d_gene: TRBD2
CDR3aa: CASSLFDTGPRLTDTQYF; CDR3nt: TGTGCCAGCAGTTTATTCGACACCGGTCCAAGGTTGACAGATACGCAGTATTTT; j_gene: TRBJ2-3; v_gene: TRBV27; abundance: many; d_gene: -
CDR3aa: CASSLPGPTYEQYF; CDR3nt: TGTGCCAGCAGTCTACCGGGACCTACCTACGAGCAGTACTTC; j_gene: TRBJ2-7; v_gene: TRBV28; abundance: many; d_gene: -
CDR3aa: CASSSAGGRSHSGANVLTF; CDR3nt: TGTGCCAGCAGCTCCGCAGGGGGGCGGAGCCACTCTGGGGCCAACGTCCTGACTTTC; j_gene: TRBJ2-6; v_gene: TRBV7-2; abundance: -; d_gene: -
CDR3aa: CASSVGGDQPQHF; CDR3nt: TGTGCCAGCAGCGTGGGGGGGGACCAGCCCCAGCATTTT; j_gene: TRBJ1-5; v_gene: TRBV4-2; abundance: many; d_gene: -
CDR3aa: CASSSTGAGNTIYF; CDR3nt: TGTGCCAGCAGCTCCACAGGGGCTGGAAACACCATATATTTT; j_gene: TRBJ1-3; v_gene: TRBV5-5; abundance: many; d_gene: TRBD1
CDR3aa: CAWRREKETQYF; CDR3nt: TGTGCCTGGAGAAGGGAGAAAGAGACCCAGTACTTC; j_gene: TRBJ2-5; v_gene: TRBV30; abundance: -; d_gene: -
CDR3aa: CASSQGQAVDTQYF; CDR3nt: TGTGCCAGCAGTCAGGGACAGGCCGTAGATACGCAGTATTTT; j_gene: TRBJ2-3; v_gene: TRBV28; abundance: many; d_gene: TRBD1
CDR3aa: CAIISSVKASNTEAFF; CDR3nt: TGTGCCATCATTAGTTCAGTCAAGGCTTCGAACACTGAAGCTTTCTTT; j_gene: TRBJ1-1; v_gene: TRBV10-3; abundance: -; d_gene: -
CDR3aa: CSVRGRPDPHEQYF; CDR3nt: TGCAGCGTCAGAGGGCGGCCAGACCCCCACGAGCAGTACTTC; j_gene: TRBJ2-7; v_gene: TRBV29-1; abundance: many; d_gene: -
CDR3aa: CASSLSWEHNEQFF; CDR3nt: TGTGCCAGCAGCTTAAGCTGGGAACACAATGAGCAGTTCTTC; j_gene: TRBJ2-1; v_gene: TRBV7-2; abundance: -; d_gene: -
CDR3aa: CSASRPGLYSPLHF; CDR3nt: TGCAGTGCTAGCCGACCGGGCCTTTATTCACCCCTCCACTTT; j_gene: TRBJ1-6; v_gene: TRBV20-1; abundance: many; d_gene: -
CDR3aa: CATKNALAGIQETQYF; CDR3nt: TGTGCCACCAAGAACGCACTAGCGGGAATCCAAGAGACCCAGTACTTC; j_gene: TRBJ2-5; v_gene: TRBV21-1; abundance: many; d_gene: -
CDR3aa: CSVEKRRDTQYF; CDR3nt: TGCAGCGTTGAAAAGCGCAGAGATACGCAGTATTTT; j_gene: TRBJ2-3; v_gene: TRBV29-1; abundance: many; d_gene: -
CDR3aa: CAWSVLGLASTDTQYF; CDR3nt: TGTGCCTGGAGTGTTTTAGGACTCGCAAGCACAGATACGCAGTATTTT; j_gene: TRBJ2-3; v_gene: TRBV30; abundance: many; d_gene: -
CDR3aa: CASSQMGTEAFF; CDR3nt: TGCGCCAGCAGCCAAATGGGGACTGAAGCTTTCTTT; j_gene: TRBJ1-1; v_gene: TRBV4-3; abundance: many; d_gene: -
CDR3aa: CASARDREGDSPLHF; CDR3nt: TGTGCCAGCGCCAGGGATCGGGAGGGTGATTCACCCCTCCACTTT; j_gene: TRBJ1-6; v_gene: TRBV9; abundance: many; d_gene: -
CDR3aa: CASSLRSRTEAFF; CDR3nt: TGTGCCAGCAGCTTGCGTAGTAGAACTGAAGCTTTCTTT; j_gene: TRBJ1-1; v_gene: TRBV3-1; abundance: many; d_gene: -
CDR3aa: CASSRGGLSSSGNTIYF; CDR3nt: TGTGCCAGCAGCCGTGGAGGACTCTCGAGCTCTGGAAACACCATATATTTT; j_gene: TRBJ1-3; v_gene: TRBV12-3/TRBV12-4; abundance: many; d_gene: -
CDR3aa: CASSGVAETQYF; CDR3nt: TGTGCCAGCAGTGGGGTCGCTGAGACCCAGTACTTC; j_gene: TRBJ2-5; v_gene: TRBV6-5; abundance: many; d_gene: -
CDR3aa: CASSSAGYSYNEQFF; CDR3nt: TGCGCCAGCAGCTCCGCGGGTTACTCCTACAATGAGCAGTTCTTC; j_gene: TRBJ2-1; v_gene: TRBV5-1; abundance: many; d_gene: -
CDR3aa: CSARLSGRGTDTQYF; CDR3nt: TGCAGTGCTAGACTTAGCGGGAGGGGCACAGATACGCAGTATTTT; j_gene: TRBJ2-3; v_gene: TRBV20-1; abundance: many; d_gene: TRBD2
CDR3aa: CASSLIGGLTNQPQHF; CDR3nt: TGTGCCAGCAGCTTGATCGGGGGCCTAACAAATCAGCCCCAGCATTTT; j_gene: TRBJ1-5; v_gene: TRBV5-5; abundance: many; d_gene: -
CDR3aa: CSARPAGDLNEQFF; CDR3nt: TGCAGTGCTAGACCAGCGGGAGACCTCAATGAGCAGTTCTTC; j_gene: TRBJ2-1; v_gene: TRBV20-1; abundance: many; d_gene: TRBD2
CDR3aa: CASSLVAGNEQYF; CDR3nt: TGTGCCAGCAGCTTAGTCGCTGGGAACGAGCAGTACTTC; j_gene: TRBJ2-7; v_gene: TRBV7-2; abundance: many; d_gene: -
CDR3aa: CASSYRGITEAFF; CDR3nt: TGTGCCAGCAGTTACAGGGGTATCACTGAAGCTTTCTTT; j_gene: TRBJ1-1; v_gene: TRBV6-2/TRBV6-3; abundance: many; d_gene: -
CDR3aa: CASSLGAPGTSGRKWETQYF; CDR3nt: TGTGCCAGCAGCTTAGGGGCTCCGGGGACTAGCGGGAGGAAATGGGAGACCCAGTACTTC; j_gene: TRBJ2-5; v_gene: TRBV7-7; abundance: many; d_gene: TRBD2
CDR3aa: CASSYTTMDAEQFF; CDR3nt: TGTGCCAGCAGTTACACTACGATGGATGCTGAGCAGTTCTTC; j_gene: TRBJ2-1; v_gene: TRBV6-2/TRBV6-3; abundance: many; d_gene: -
CDR3aa: CASSYGQGGQPQHF; CDR3nt: TGCGCCAGCAGCTACGGACAGGGAGGTCAGCCCCAGCATTTT; j_gene: TRBJ1-5; v_gene: TRBV5-1; abundance: few; d_gene: TRBD1
CDR3aa: CASSPLGTVSSGANVLTF; CDR3nt: TGCGCCAGCAGCCCATTAGGGACAGTGAGCTCTGGGGCCAACGTCCTGACTTTC; j_gene: TRBJ2-6; v_gene: TRBV5-1; abundance: many; d_gene: TRBD1
CDR3aa: CSVERWGNGYTF; CDR3nt: TGCAGCGTTGAAAGGTGGGGGAATGGCTACACCTTC; j_gene: TRBJ1-2; v_gene: TRBV29-1; abundance: many; d_gene: -
CDR3aa: CSVGHTEKLFF; CDR3nt: TGCAGCGTCGGACACACCGAAAAACTGTTTTTT; j_gene: TRBJ1-4; v_gene: TRBV29-1; abundance: many; d_gene: -
CDR3aa: CSGGQGEETQYF; CDR3nt: TGCAGCGGGGGACAGGGAGAAGAGACCCAGTACTTC; j_gene: TRBJ2-5; v_gene: TRBV20-1; abundance: many; d_gene: TRBD1
CDR3aa: CASSSRIRAFF; CDR3nt: TGTGCCAGCAGTAGCAGAATCCGGGCGTTCTTT; j_gene: TRBJ1-1; v_gene: TRBV6-6; abundance: few; d_gene: -
CDR3aa: CSVVGGKSYNEQFF; CDR3nt: TGCAGCGTTGTAGGCGGCAAATCCTACAATGAGCAGTTCTTC; j_gene: TRBJ2-1; v_gene: TRBV29-1; abundance: many; d_gene: -
CDR3aa: CAISGGTGELFF; CDR3nt: TGTGCCATCAGTGGGGGAACCGGGGAGCTGTTTTTT; j_gene: TRBJ2-2; v_gene: TRBV10-3; abundance: few; d_gene: -
CDR3aa: CASSELKVQQETQYF; CDR3nt: TGTGCCAGCAGTGAATTGAAAGTGCAACAAGAGACCCAGTACTTC; j_gene: TRBJ2-5; v_gene: TRBV25-1; abundance: -; d_gene: -
CDR3aa: CAISETYSSGRGDNEQFF; CDR3nt: TGTGCCATCAGTGAGACCTACTCTAGCGGGAGAGGAGACAATGAGCAGTTCTTC; j_gene: TRBJ2-1; v_gene: TRBV10-3; abundance: -; d_gene: TRBD2
CDR3aa: CSVDSVNYGYTF; CDR3nt: TGCAGCGTTGATAGTGTTAACTATGGCTACACCTTC; j_gene: TRBJ1-2; v_gene: TRBV29-1; abundance: many; d_gene: -